This T cell receptor beta chain comes out of a study of blood T cell repertoires in COVID-19. Study at large: Collection of acute and convalescent COVID-19 samples took place in the United States, Italy and Spain.

In the study's own analysis: By means of reference gene primer amplification, nucleated cell counts were estimated. Repertoires were generated with immunoSEQ multiplex PCR, while TCRdb's copy carries only in-frame clones and drops some. D and trimming were read from the DNA, whereas the V and J calls and clone size are those reported in that table. The repertoire holds 65,000 to 85,000 clones, about 87% seen once, with approximately 2.5% in the top ten. The V segment lost 10 bases and the J segment 4 bases; nucleotides outside the gene matches: 5. This CDR3 has 14 residues. Germline V lookup: CDR1 LNHDA, CDR2 SQIVND (reference sequence).

V gene TRBV19 combines with J gene TRBJ1-3; 12 nucleotides line up with TRBD1. Sample: peripheral blood. This receptor was identified in a human donor in a cohort sampled during active COVID-19. The DNA for the CDR3 is TGTGCCACCCGGGGACAGGGGGCCGGAAACACCATATATTTT. Protein: CATRGQGAGNTIYF.